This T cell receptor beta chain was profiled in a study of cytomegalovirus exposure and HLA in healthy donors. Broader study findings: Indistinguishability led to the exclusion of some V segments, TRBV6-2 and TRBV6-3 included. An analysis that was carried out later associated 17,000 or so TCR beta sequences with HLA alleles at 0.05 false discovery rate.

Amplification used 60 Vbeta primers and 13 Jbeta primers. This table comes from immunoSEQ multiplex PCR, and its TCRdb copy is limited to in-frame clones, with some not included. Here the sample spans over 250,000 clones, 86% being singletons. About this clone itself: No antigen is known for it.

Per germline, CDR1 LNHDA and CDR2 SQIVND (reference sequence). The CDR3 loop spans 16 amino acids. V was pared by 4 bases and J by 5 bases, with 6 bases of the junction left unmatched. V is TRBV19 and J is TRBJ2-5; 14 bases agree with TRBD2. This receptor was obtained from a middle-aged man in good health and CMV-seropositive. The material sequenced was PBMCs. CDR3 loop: CASSTGLAGASETQYF. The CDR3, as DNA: TGTGCCAGTAGTACGGGACTAGCGGGAGCTTCGGAGACCCAGTACTTC.